The source of this T cell receptor beta chain is a study of T cells in localized non-small cell lung cancer. Notes on the study in general: Heterogeneity stays possible, as sequencing covered only one tumor region. A raised T cell density in blood coincided with lengthier overall survival.

TCRdb keeps only in-frame clones here, not all; method: immunoSEQ multiplex PCR. Of about 92,000 clones listed, roughly 93% are singletons. The CDR3 spans 17 residues. V gave up 2 bases and J gave up 0 bases, with 14 bases separating them. The germline V gene has CDR1 MNHEY and CDR2 SMNVEV (reference sequence). Remarks on this clone: Its specificity is unknown.

The receptor was derived from a woman between 40 and 69 years old with stage II squamous cell lung carcinoma. The genes are TRBV27 and TRBJ1-5; D perhaps matches TRBD1 (6 bases). The sequenced sample was PBMCs, obtained before any cancer treatment. The CDR3 DNA is TGTGCCAGCAGTTTACGGGGGGGGCAAGGTAGCAATCAGCCCCAGCATTTT. The encoded protein is CASSLRGGQGSNQPQHF.